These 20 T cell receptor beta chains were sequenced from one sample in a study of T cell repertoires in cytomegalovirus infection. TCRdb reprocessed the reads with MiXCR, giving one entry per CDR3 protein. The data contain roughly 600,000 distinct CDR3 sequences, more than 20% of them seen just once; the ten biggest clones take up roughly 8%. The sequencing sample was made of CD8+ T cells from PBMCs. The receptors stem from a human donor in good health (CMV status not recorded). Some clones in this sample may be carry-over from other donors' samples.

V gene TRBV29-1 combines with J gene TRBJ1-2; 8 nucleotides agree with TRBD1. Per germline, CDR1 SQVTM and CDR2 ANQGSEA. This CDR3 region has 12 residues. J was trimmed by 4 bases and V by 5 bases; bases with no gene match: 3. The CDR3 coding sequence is TGCAGCGTTCCCGGGACAGGCTATGGCTACACCTTC. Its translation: CSVPGTGYGYTF.

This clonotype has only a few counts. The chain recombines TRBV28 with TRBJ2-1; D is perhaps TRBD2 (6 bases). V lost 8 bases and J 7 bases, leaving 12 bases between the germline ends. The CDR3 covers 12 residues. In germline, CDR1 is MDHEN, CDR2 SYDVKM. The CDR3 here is CASSGVSNEQFF. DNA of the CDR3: TGTGCCAGCTCGGGAGTGTCTAATGAGCAGTTCTTC.

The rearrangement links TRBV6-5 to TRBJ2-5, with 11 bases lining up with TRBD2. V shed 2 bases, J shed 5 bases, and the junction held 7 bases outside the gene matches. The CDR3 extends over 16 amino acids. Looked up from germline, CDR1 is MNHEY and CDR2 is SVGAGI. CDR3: CASSYVSGGAGETQYF. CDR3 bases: TGTGCCAGCAGTTACGTTAGCGGGGGGGCGGGGGAGACCCAGTACTTC.

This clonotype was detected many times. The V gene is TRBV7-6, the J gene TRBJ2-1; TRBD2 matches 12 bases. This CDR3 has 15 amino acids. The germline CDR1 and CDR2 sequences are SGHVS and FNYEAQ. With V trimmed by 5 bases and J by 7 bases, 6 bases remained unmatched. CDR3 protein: CASSPSGGAWNEQFF. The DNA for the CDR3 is TGTGCCAGCAGCCCTAGCGGGGGGGCCTGGAATGAGCAGTTCTTC.

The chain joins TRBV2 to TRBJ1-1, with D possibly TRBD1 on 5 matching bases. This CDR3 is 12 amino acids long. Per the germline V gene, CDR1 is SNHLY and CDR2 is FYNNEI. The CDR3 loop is CARQGPNTEAFF. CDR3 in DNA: TGTGCACGCCAGGGCCCGAACACTGAAGCTTTCTTT.

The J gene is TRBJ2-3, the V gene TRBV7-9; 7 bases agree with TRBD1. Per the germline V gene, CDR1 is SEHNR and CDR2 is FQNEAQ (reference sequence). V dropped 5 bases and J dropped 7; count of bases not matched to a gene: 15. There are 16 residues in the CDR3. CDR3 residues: CASSTTTGTAYYTQYF. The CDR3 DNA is TGTGCCAGCAGCACAACCACCGGGACAGCCTATTATACGCAGTATTTT.

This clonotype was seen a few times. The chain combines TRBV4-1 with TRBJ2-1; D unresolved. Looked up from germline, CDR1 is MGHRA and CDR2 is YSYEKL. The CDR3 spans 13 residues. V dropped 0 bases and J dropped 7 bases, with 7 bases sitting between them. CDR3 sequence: CASSQDVRNEQFF. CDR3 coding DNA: TGCGCCAGCAGCCAAGATGTACGGAATGAGCAGTTCTTC.

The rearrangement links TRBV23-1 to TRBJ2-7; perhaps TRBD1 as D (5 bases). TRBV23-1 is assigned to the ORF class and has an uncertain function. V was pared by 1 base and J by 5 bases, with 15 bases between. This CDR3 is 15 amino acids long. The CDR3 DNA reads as TGCGCCAGCAGTCAATATCGCAGGGCCCTAGACGAGCAGTACTTC. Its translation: CASSQYRRALDEQYF.

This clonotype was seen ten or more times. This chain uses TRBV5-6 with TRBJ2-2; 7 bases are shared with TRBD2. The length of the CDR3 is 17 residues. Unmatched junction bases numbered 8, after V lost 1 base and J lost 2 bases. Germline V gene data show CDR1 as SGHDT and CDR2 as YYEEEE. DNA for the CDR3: TGTGCCAGCAGCTTGTGGCGAACGGGGGGAAACACCGGGGAGCTGTTTTTT. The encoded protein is CASSLWRTGGNTGELFF.

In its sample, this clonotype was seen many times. The CDR3, as DNA: TGTGCCAGCAGCCTTGGACAACCCCGACATGGCTACACCTTC. This encodes CASSLGQPRHGYTF. V usage is TRBV12-3 or TRBV12-4 and J usage is TRBJ1-2; a possible D gene is TRBD1 (5 bases). V gave up 6 bases and J gave up 6 bases, with 17 bases separating them. The CDR3 extends over 14 amino acids.

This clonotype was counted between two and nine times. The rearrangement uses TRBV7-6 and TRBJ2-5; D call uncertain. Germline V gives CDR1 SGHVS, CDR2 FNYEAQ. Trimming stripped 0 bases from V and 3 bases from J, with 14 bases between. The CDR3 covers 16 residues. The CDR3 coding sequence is TGTGCCAGCAGCTTAGCGGGTGGGCCCCACAAAGAGACCCAGTACTTC. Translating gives CASSLAGGPHKETQYF.

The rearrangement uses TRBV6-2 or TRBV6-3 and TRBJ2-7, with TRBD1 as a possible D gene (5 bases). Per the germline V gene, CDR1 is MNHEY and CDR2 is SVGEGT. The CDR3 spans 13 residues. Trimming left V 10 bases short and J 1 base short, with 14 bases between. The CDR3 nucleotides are TGTGCCACCAGACAGTCCCCATCCTACGAGCAGTACGTC. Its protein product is CATRQSPSYEQYV.

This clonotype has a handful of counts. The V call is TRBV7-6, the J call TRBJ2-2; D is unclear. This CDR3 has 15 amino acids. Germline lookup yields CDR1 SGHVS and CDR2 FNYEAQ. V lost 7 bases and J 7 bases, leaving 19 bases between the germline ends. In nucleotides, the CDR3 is TGTGCCAGCATGGAGCCCAATAGAGTTAACGGGGAGCTGTTTTTT. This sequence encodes CASMEPNRVNGELFF.

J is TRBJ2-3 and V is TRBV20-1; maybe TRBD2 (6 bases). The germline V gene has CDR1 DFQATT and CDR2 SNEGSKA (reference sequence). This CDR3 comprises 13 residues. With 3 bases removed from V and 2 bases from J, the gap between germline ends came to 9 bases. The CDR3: CSASGGITDTQYF. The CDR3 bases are TGCAGTGCTAGCGGGGGTATCACAGATACGCAGTATTTT.

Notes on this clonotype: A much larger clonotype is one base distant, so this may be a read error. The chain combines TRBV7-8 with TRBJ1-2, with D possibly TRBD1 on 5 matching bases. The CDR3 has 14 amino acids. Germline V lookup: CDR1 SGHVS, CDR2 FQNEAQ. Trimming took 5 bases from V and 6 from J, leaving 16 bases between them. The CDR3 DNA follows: TGTGCCAGCAGCCCCTGGACATGGGACGATGGCTACACCTTC. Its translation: CASSPWTWDDGYTF.

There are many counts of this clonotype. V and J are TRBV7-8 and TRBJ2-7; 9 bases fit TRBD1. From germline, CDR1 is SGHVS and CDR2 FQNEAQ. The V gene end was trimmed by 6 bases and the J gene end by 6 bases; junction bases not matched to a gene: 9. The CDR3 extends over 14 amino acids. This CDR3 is CASSLPGQGFEQYF. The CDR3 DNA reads TGTGCCAGCAGTCTGCCGGGACAGGGTTTCGAGCAGTACTTC.

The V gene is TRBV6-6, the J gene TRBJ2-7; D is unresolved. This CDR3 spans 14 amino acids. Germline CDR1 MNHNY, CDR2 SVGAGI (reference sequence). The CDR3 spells CANSYSNGQAEQYV. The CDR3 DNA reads TGTGCCAACAGTTACTCAAACGGTCAGGCCGAGCAGTACGTC.

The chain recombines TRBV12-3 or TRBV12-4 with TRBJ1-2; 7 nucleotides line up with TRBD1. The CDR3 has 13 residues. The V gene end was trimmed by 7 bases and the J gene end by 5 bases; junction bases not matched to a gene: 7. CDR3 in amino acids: CASNSGTAYGYTF. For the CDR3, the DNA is TGTGCCAGCAATTCCGGGACAGCTTATGGCTACACCTTC.

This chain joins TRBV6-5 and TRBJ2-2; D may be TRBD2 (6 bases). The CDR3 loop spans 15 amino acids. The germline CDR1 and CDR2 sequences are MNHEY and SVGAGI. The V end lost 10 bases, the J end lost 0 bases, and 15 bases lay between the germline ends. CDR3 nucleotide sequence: TGTGCCAACACCCGGGACTCCGCGAACACCGGGGAGCTGTTTTTT. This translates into CANTRDSANTGELFF.

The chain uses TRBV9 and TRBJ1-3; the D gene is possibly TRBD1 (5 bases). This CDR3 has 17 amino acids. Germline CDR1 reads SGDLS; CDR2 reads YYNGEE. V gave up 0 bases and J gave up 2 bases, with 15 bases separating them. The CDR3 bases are TGTGCCAGCAGCGTAGCCCCCGGATGGACAACTGGAAACACCATATATTTT. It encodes CASSVAPGWTTGNTIYF.